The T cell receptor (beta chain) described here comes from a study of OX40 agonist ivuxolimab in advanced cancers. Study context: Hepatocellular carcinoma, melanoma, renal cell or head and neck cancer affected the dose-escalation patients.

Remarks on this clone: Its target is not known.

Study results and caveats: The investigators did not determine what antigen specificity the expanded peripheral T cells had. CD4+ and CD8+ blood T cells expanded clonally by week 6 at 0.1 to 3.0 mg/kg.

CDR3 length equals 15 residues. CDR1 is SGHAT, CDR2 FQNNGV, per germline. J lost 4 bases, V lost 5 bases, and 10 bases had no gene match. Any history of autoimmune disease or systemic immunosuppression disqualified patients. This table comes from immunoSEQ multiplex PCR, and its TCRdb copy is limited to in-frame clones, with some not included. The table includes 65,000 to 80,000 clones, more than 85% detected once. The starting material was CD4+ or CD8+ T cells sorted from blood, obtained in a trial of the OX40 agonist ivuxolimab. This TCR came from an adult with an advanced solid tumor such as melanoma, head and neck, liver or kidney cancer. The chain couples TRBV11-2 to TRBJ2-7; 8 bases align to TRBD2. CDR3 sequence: CASSDPGGVSYEQYF. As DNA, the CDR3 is TGTGCCAGCAGCGACCCGGGGGGGGTTAGTTACGAGCAGTACTTC.